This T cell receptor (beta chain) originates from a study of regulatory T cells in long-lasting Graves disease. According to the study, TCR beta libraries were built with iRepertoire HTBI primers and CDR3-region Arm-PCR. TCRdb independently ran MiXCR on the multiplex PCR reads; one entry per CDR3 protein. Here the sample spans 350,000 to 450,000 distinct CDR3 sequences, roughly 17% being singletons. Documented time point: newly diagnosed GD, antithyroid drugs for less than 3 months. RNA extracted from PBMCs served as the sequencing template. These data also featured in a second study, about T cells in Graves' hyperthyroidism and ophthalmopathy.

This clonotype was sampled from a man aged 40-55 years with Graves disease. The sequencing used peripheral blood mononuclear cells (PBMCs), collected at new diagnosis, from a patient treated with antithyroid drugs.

The CDR3 DNA is TGTGCCAGCAGCGCCGATAGCGGGGGGGCGACAGATACGCAGTATTTT. Residues: CASSADSGGATDTQYF. The chain carries TRBV7-2 and TRBJ2-3, with TRBD2 identical over 11 bases. This CDR3 is 16 amino acids long. Germline-derived CDR1 and CDR2 are SGHTA and FQGNSA. Losses at the gene ends were 5 bases for V and 3 bases for J; bases not matched to a gene: 7.